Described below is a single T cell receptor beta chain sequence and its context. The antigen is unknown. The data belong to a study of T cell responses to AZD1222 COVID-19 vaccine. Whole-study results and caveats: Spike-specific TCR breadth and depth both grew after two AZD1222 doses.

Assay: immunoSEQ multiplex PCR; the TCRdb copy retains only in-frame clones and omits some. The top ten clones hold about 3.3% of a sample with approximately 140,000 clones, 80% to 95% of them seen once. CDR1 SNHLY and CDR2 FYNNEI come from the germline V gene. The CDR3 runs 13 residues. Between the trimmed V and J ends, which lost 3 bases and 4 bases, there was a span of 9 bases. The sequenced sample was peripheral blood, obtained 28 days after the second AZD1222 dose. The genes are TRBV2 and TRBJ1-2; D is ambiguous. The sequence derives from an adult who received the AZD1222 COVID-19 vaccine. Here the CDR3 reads CASSDGQIYGYTF. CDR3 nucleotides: TGTGCCAGCAGTGATGGTCAGATCTATGGCTACACCTTC.